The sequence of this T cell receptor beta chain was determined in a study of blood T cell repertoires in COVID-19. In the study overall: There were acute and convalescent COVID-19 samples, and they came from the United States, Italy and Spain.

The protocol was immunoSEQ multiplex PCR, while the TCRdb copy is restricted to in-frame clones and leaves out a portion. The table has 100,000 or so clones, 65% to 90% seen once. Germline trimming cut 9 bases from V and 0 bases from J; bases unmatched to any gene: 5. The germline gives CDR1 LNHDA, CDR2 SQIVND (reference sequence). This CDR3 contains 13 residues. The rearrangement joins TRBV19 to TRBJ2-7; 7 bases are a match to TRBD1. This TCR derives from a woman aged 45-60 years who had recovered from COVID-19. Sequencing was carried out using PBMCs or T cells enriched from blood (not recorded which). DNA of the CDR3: TGTGCCAGCAAAAGGACAGGCTCCTACGAGCAGTACTTC. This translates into CASKRTGSYEQYF.